The source of this T cell receptor beta chain is a study of beta chain features in type 1 diabetes. This clone showed up just a few times. What it binds is not known. Every bit of the isolated RNA underwent reverse transcription, so sequencing read expressed TCRB transcripts. The assay was immunoSEQ multiplex PCR, and TCRdb's table has in-frame clones only and misses some. This table holds under 900,000 clones, 17% found once. Findings and caveats of the study: Shortening that was moderate but significant affected the TCRB CDR3s of Type 1 diabetes patients in all four CD4+ subsets. HLA effects on TCRB rearrangement stayed unresolved here.

The CDR3 has 13 residues. With V trimmed by 5 bases and J by 9 bases, 7 bases remained unmatched. Germline CDR1 reads SGHTA; CDR2 reads FQGTGA. The TCR was taken from a woman aged 18-29 years in good health. The sequencing sample was made of naive CD4+ T cells from blood. The chain couples TRBV7-3 to TRBJ2-1, with 7 bases fitting TRBD2. CDR3 residues: CASSRTRLSEQFF. The CDR3 DNA follows: TGTGCCAGCAGCCGGACTAGGCTGTCTGAGCAGTTCTTC.